Shown below are 27 T cell receptor beta chains from a single sample sequenced in a study of T cell responses to AZD1222 COVID-19 vaccine. TCRdb's table, derived via immunoSEQ multiplex PCR, lists solely in-frame clones and lacks some. The table has 150,000 to 180,000 clones, approximately 90% seen once. The starting material was peripheral blood, obtained 28 days after the second AZD1222 dose. These receptors were obtained from an adult who received the AZD1222 COVID-19 vaccine.

V and J are TRBV27 and TRBJ1-5, with 9 bases fitting TRBD1. Trimming cost V 6 bases and J 3 bases; bases outside gene matches: 6. The germline V gene has CDR1 MNHEY and CDR2 SMNVEV (reference sequence). This CDR3 is 15 amino acids long. Here the CDR3 DNA reads TGTGCCAGCAGATTACAGGGGGCTAACAATCAGCCCCAGCATTTT. This encodes CASRLQGANNQPQHF.

The V gene is TRBV11-2, the J gene TRBJ2-7; the D is unclear. The CDR3 length is 14 residues. V shed 1 base and J shed 2 bases, with 9 bases lying between them. Germline loops: CDR1 SGHAT, CDR2 FQNNGV. The CDR3: CASSLVGIPYEQYF. The DNA for the CDR3 is TGTGCCAGCAGCTTAGTAGGGATCCCCTACGAGCAGTACTTC. Based on the CDR3 plus reference TRBV11-2 and TRBJ2-7, the full variable domain is EAGVAQSPRYKIIEKRQSVAFWCNPISGHATLYWYQQILGQGPKLLIQFQNNGVVDDSQLPKDRFSAERLKGVDSTLKIQPAKLEDSAVYLCASSLVGIPYEQYFGPGTRLTVT.

This clone was found a few times. The chain carries TRBV27 and TRBJ1-5; D might be TRBD1 (5 bases). The CDR3 has 14 amino acids. Trimming left V 6 bases short and J 6 bases short, with 15 bases between. CDR1 and CDR2 from the germline V gene are MNHEY and SMNVEV (reference sequence). CDR3 amino acids: CASRPGAGGQPQHF. CDR3 nucleotide sequence: TGTGCCAGCAGGCCCGGGGCCGGCGGTCAGCCCCAGCATTTT.

This chain links TRBV9 with TRBJ2-5, with D maybe TRBD1 (5 bases). V was pared by 2 bases and J by 6 bases, with 11 bases between. The germline V gene encodes CDR1 SGDLS and CDR2 YYNGEE. This CDR3 is 13 amino acids long. CDR3: CASSVRVHQTQYF. The DNA of the CDR3 is TGTGCCAGCAGCGTCAGGGTGCACCAGACCCAGTACTTC. The full variable domain, rest sourced from reference TRBV9 and TRBJ2-5, is DSGVTQTPKHLITATGQRVTLRCSPRSGDLSVYWYQQSLDQGLQFLIQYYNGEERAKGNILERFSAQQFPDLHSELNLSSLELGDSALYFCASSVRVHQTQYFGPGTRLLVL.

This chain connects TRBV7-9 to TRBJ2-3; D gene ambiguous. The germline V gene has CDR1 SEHNR and CDR2 FQNEAQ (reference sequence). The CDR3 covers 15 residues. Trimming removed 3 bases from V and 4 bases from J, with 14 bases in between. The CDR3 protein is CASSFAGARADTQYF. Here the CDR3 DNA reads TGTGCCAGCAGCTTTGCTGGAGCTCGGGCAGATACGCAGTATTTT.

The chain recombines TRBV2 with TRBJ2-3; 8 bases agree with TRBD2. After removal of 0 bases from V and 0 bases from J, the junction contained 5 bases not matched to a gene. Per germline, CDR1 SNHLY and CDR2 FYNNEI. This CDR3 contains 17 residues. Here the CDR3 DNA reads TGTGCCAGCAGTGAAGCAGGGACTAGATCTAGCACAGATACGCAGTATTTT. Its translation is CASSEAGTRSSTDTQYF.

V is TRBV7-9 and J is TRBJ2-1; D might be TRBD1 or TRBD2, each matching 5 bases. CDR3 length: 14 amino acids. V lost 4 bases, J lost 13 bases, and 20 bases lay in between. In germline, CDR1 is SEHNR, CDR2 FQNEAQ (reference sequence). The CDR3 loop is CASSSYRTQDLQFF. CDR3 nucleotide sequence: TGTGCCAGCAGCTCTTATCGAACACAGGACTTACAGTTCTTC.

The genes are TRBV30 and TRBJ1-1; tentatively, D is TRBD1 (6 bases). CDR1 and CDR2 from the germline V gene are GTSNPN and SVGIG (reference sequence). The germline V and J ends were trimmed by 7 bases and 0 bases, with 9 bases remaining between them. The CDR3 spans 12 residues. The CDR3 DNA is TGTGCCTCCGGACAGATGAACACTGAAGCTTTCTTT. Residues: CASGQMNTEAFF.

The rearrangement joins TRBV6-1 to TRBJ2-7; maybe TRBD1 (6 bases). The CDR3 runs to 15 residues. Trimming stripped 5 bases from V and 4 bases from J, with 18 bases between. The germline V gene encodes CDR1 MNHNS and CDR2 SASEGT. In nucleotides, the CDR3 is TGTGCCAGCAGTCAACAGGGCCGGAACGATTACGAGCAGTACTTC. Its translation: CASSQQGRNDYEQYF.

This clone is a singleton in its sample. The rearrangement uses TRBV18 and TRBJ1-2, with D hard to call. V was pared by 2 bases and J by 4 bases, with 14 bases between. CDR1 is KGHSH, CDR2 LQKENI, per germline. The CDR3 is 15 amino acids. CDR3 amino acids: CASSPREGSTYGYTF. CDR3 nucleotide sequence: TGTGCCAGCTCACCAAGAGAGGGTTCTACCTATGGCTACACCTTC.

This clone has a handful of counts. The genes are TRBV6-6 and TRBJ2-6; no reliable D call. The CDR3 loop spans 14 amino acids. Deletions cut 2 bases from V and 1 base from J, with 3 bases between. Germline V gene data show CDR1 as MNHNY and CDR2 as SVGAGI (reference sequence). The CDR3 DNA reads TGTGCCAGCAGTTACGGGTCTGGGGCCAACGTCCTGACTTTC. Translated, it gives CASSYGSGANVLTF.

The chain has TRBV15 and TRBJ2-3; D uncertain. Germline CDR1 and CDR2: LNHNV and YYDKDF (reference sequence). The CDR3 runs 15 residues. V was clipped by 0 bases and J by 5 bases, with 12 bases between them. The CDR3 reads CATSRDPRGEDTQYF. DNA of the CDR3: TGTGCCACCAGCAGAGACCCACGAGGTGAAGATACGCAGTATTTT.

This chain connects TRBV11-1 to TRBJ2-1; 8 positions agree with TRBD2. V shed 7 bases, J shed 2 bases, and the junction held 10 bases outside the gene matches. Germline CDR1 SGHAT, CDR2 FQDESV (reference sequence). The length of the CDR3 is 16 residues. The CDR3 protein is CASTEISGRAYNEQFF. DNA for the CDR3: TGTGCCAGCACCGAAATCAGCGGGAGAGCCTACAATGAGCAGTTCTTC.

The chain uses TRBV29-1 and TRBJ2-1; 12 bases are a match to TRBD2. This CDR3 region has 14 residues. The germline V gene encodes CDR1 SQVTM and CDR2 ANQGSEA. V lost 7 bases and J lost 4; bases outside the gene matches: 5. In DNA, the CDR3 is TGCAGCGGAGCGACTAGCGGGGGTTACAATGAGCAGTTCTTC. Translated: CSGATSGGYNEQFF.

The V call is TRBV28, the J call TRBJ2-1; TRBD2 matches at 8 bases. The V segment lost 1 base and the J segment 9 bases; nucleotides outside the gene matches: 5. Germline values: CDR1 MDHEN, CDR2 SYDVKM. The length of the CDR3 is 14 residues. CDR3 sequence: CASSLFGLAAEQFF. The CDR3 region has the DNA TGTGCCAGCAGTTTATTTGGACTAGCAGCTGAGCAGTTCTTC.

The count of this clone is one. The V gene is TRBV2, the J gene TRBJ1-2, with 7 bases matching TRBD1. The CDR3 is 14 residues long. The V and J ends lost 6 bases and 7 bases, in that order; junction bases with no gene match: 11. Germline CDR1 reads SNHLY; CDR2 reads FYNNEI. The CDR3 region is CASSPAGGPGGYTF. The CDR3 DNA is TGTGCCAGCAGCCCAGCAGGGGGGCCAGGTGGCTACACCTTC. Full variable domain (remainder filled in from reference TRBV2 and TRBJ1-2): EPEVTQTPSHQVTQMGQEVILRCVPISNHLYFYWYRQILGQKVEFLVSFYNNEISEKSEIFDDQFSVERPDGSNFTLKIRSTKLEDSAMYFCASSPAGGPGGYTFGSGTRLTVV.

The V gene is TRBV5-8, the J gene TRBJ1-4; D not resolved. CDR1 is SGHTS, CDR2 YDEGEE, per germline. Trimming left V 5 bases short and J 5 bases short, with 16 bases between. The CDR3 has 15 residues. CDR3 residues: CASRALLDLNEKLFF. CDR3 in DNA: TGTGCCAGCAGGGCCCTTTTGGACCTGAATGAAAAACTGTTTTTT.

The chain uses TRBV20-1 and TRBJ2-3; 8 bases align to TRBD2. Germline CDR1 is DFQATT and CDR2 is SNEGSKA (reference sequence). The V gene end was trimmed by 3 bases and the J gene end by 2 bases; junction bases not matched to a gene: 19. The CDR3 spans 19 residues. CDR3 nucleotides: TGCAGTGCTAGTGCGTCGAGTAGCGGGACGACGATAACCACAGATACGCAGTATTTT. This translates into CSASASSSGTTITTDTQYF.

The chain uses TRBV6-1 and TRBJ1-5; no clear D gene. The germline V gene encodes CDR1 MNHNS and CDR2 SASEGT. The CDR3 is made up of 14 amino acids. The germline V and J ends were trimmed by 1 base and 6 bases, with 10 bases remaining between them. The chain's CDR3 is CASSEVLSRQPQHF. CDR3 sequence (DNA): TGTGCCAGCAGTGAAGTTCTTAGCCGTCAGCCCCAGCATTTT.

The gene calls are TRBV30 and TRBJ1-2; no firm D call. The CDR3 is 11 residues long. Germline CDR1 is GTSNPN and CDR2 is SVGIG (reference sequence). Trimming stripped 5 bases from V and 13 bases from J, with 17 bases between. DNA of the CDR3: TGTGCCTGGGGTCCAAGGCGGCATCTCACCTTC. Its protein is CAWGPRRHLTF.

The rearrangement joins TRBV12-3 or TRBV12-4 to TRBJ1-2, with 10 bases fitting TRBD1. The CDR3 loop spans 13 amino acids. V lost 7 bases to trimming and J lost 7 bases; unmatched junction nucleotides: 6. The CDR3 loop is CASIPGQGTGYTF. The CDR3, as DNA: TGTGCCAGCATTCCGGGACAGGGGACTGGCTACACCTTC.

This clone was seen a single time. V usage is TRBV29-1 and J usage is TRBJ1-1, with D perhaps matching TRBD1 (5 bases). This CDR3 region has 12 residues. Germline assignment: CDR1 SQVTM and CDR2 ANQGSEA. V gave up 4 bases and J gave up 5 bases, with 11 bases separating them. This CDR3 is CSVVIGGTEAFF. In DNA form, the CDR3 reads TGCAGCGTTGTCATTGGGGGAACTGAAGCTTTCTTT.

This rearrangement joins TRBV18 to TRBJ2-3; 8 bases fit TRBD1. The trim removed 3 bases at V and 3 bases at J, leaving 2 bases unmatched. Germline lookup yields CDR1 KGHSH and CDR2 LQKENI. The CDR3 contains 14 residues. The CDR3 sequence: CASSPRTGTDTQYF. The CDR3, as DNA: TGTGCCAGCTCACCCCGGACAGGGACAGATACGCAGTATTTT.

The chain uses TRBV6-5 and TRBJ2-2, with D perhaps matching TRBD1 (5 bases). Deletions cut 8 bases from V and 4 bases from J, with 14 bases between. Germline CDR1 MNHEY, CDR2 SVGAGI. The CDR3 sequence is 14 residues long. The DNA for the CDR3 is TGTGCCAGCCAAATGGACAAAATCACCGGGGAGCTGTTTTTT. Translation gives CASQMDKITGELFF.

This chain joins TRBV7-8 and TRBJ1-6; weak D call: TRBD1 (5 bases). From germline, CDR1 is SGHVS and CDR2 FQNEAQ. V gave up 4 bases and J gave up 4 bases, with 17 bases separating them. The length of the CDR3 is 17 residues. In nucleotides, the CDR3 is TGTGCCAGCAGCTCGGACAAGACGAACCTATATAATTCACCCCTCCACTTT. It specifies CASSSDKTNLYNSPLHF. Using reference TRBV7-8 and TRBJ1-6 for the parts outside the CDR3, the full variable domain is GAGVSQSPRYKVAKRGQDVALRCDPISGHVSLFWYQQALGQGPEFLTYFQNEAQLDKSGLPSDRFFAERPEGSVSTLKIQRTQQEDSAVYLCASSSDKTNLYNSPLHFGNGTRLTVT.

V is TRBV21-1 and J is TRBJ2-1; TRBD2, as called in the table, went unchecked against the DNA. TRBV21-1 is deemed a pseudogene. The CDR3 runs to 12 residues. The CDR3 DNA sequence: TGTGCCAGCAGTCCCCTTTCCAATGAGCAGTTCTTC. It codes for CASSPLSNEQFF.

The rearrangement joins TRBV6-5 to TRBJ1-2; D is uncertain. Germline-derived CDR1 and CDR2 are MNHEY and SVGAGI. The CDR3 has 13 residues. Trimming stripped 2 bases from V and 6 bases from J, with 10 bases between. The DNA of the CDR3 is TGTGCCAGCAGTTACGCCCAAAGGGATGGCTACACCTTC. Translating gives CASSYAQRDGYTF.